This entry concerns a single T cell receptor beta chain. The protocol was immunoSEQ multiplex PCR, while the TCRdb copy is restricted to in-frame clones and leaves out a portion. The data show 99,000 or so clones, about 88% seen once. The data belong to a study of T cell responses to AZD1222 COVID-19 vaccine. V was pared by 0 bases and J by 9 bases, with 16 bases between. CDR3 size: 15 residues. Germline V CDR1 and CDR2: SGHNT, YYREEE (reference sequence). Sequenced material: peripheral blood, taken on day 0 of AZD1222 vaccination. The chain combines TRBV5-4 with TRBJ2-1; TRBD2 might be the D (7 bases). The clonotype originates from an adult in good health. This CDR3 reads CASSLDGWGGTEQFF. CDR3 DNA: TGTGCCAGCAGCTTGGACGGGTGGGGGGGCACTGAGCAGTTCTTC.